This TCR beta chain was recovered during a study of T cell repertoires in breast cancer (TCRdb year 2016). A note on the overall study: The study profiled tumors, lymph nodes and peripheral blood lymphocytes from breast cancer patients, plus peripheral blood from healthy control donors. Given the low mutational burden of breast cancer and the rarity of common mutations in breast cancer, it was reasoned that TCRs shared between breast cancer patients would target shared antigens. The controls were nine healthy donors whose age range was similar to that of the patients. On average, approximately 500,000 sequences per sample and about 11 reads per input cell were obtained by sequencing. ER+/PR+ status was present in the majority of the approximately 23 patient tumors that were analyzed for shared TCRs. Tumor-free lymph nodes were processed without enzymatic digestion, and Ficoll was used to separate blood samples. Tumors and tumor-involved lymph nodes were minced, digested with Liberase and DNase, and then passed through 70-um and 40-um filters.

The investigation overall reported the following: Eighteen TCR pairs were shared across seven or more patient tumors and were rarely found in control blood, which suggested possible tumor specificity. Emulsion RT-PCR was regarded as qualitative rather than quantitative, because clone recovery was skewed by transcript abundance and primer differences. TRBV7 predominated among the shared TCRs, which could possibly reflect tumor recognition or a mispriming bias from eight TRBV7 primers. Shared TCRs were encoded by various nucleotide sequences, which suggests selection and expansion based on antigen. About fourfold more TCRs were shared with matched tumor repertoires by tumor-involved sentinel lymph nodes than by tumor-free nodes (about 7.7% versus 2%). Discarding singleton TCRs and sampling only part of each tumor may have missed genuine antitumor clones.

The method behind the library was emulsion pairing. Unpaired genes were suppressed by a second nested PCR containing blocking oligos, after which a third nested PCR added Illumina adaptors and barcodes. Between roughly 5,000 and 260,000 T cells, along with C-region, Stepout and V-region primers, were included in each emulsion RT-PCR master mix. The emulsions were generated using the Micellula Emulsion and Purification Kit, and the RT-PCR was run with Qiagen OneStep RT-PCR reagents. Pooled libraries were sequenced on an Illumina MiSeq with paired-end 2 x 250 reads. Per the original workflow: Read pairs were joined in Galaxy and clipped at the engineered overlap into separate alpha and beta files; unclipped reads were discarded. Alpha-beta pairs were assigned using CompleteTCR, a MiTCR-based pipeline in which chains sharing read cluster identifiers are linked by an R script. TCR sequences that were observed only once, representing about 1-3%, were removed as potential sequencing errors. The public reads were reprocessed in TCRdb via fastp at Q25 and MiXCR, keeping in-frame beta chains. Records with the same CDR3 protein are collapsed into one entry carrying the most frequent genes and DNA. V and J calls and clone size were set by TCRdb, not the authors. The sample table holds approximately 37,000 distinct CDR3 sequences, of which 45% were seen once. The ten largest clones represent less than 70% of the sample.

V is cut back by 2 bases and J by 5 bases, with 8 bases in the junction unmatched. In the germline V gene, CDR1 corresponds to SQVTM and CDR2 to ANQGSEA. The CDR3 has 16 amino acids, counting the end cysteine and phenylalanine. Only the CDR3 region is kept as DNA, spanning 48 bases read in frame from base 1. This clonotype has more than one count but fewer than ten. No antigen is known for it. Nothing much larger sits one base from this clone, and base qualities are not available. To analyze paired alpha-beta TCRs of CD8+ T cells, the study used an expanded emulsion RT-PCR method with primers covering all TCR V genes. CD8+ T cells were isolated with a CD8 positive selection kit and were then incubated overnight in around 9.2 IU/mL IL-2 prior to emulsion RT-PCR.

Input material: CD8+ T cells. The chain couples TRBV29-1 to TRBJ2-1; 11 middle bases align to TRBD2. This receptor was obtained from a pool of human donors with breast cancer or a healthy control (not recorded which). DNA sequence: TGCAGCGTTGAAAAACCGGGACTAGCGGCCAACAATGAGCAGTTCTTC. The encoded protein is CSVEKPGLAANNEQFF.